One and the same sample provided the 17 T cell receptor beta chains below, sequenced in a study of metastatic and nonmetastatic thyroid tumors. All patients were treatment-naive before thyroid surgery. Using MiXCR, TCRdb reanalyzed the PCR reads. Among 43,000 or so clones listed, roughly 4% were seen once. The sample was blood. The receptors shown here come from a female donor with papillary thyroid cancer or a benign thyroid nodule (not recorded which). Some clones in this sample may be carry-over from other donors' samples.

This clone has a count of ten or more. The rearrangement uses TRBV7-6 and TRBJ1-4; TRBD1 matches at 8 bases. This CDR3 is built from 15 residues. Germline V gives CDR1 SGHVS, CDR2 FNYEAQ. The trim removed 5 bases at V and 8 bases at J, leaving 10 bases unmatched. DNA for the CDR3: TGTGCCAGCAGCCCCTCTCAGGGGGCAGGAGAAAAACTGTTTTTT. This translates into CASSPSQGAGEKLFF.

This clone was seen more than once but under ten times. The chain combines TRBV5-1 with TRBJ1-1; a possible D gene is TRBD1 (6 bases). Germline values: CDR1 SGHRS, CDR2 YFSETQ. CDR3 length: 13 residues. Trimming removed 2 bases at V and 2 bases at J, with 7 bases between. In nucleotides, the CDR3 is TGCGCCAGCAGCTTCAGGGGAAACACTGAAGCTTTCTTT. Protein: CASSFRGNTEAFF.

At least ten counts were recorded for this clone. This rearrangement joins TRBV4-2 to TRBJ2-5; TRBD2 matches 9 bases. The CDR3 spans 15 residues. The germline V gene encodes CDR1 LGHNA and CDR2 YNFKEQ. V shed 1 base, J shed 2 bases, and the junction held 2 bases outside the gene matches. The CDR3 DNA follows: TGTGCCAGCAGCCAAGGTACTAGCGGGCAAGAGACCCAGTACTTC. Translating it yields CASSQGTSGQETQYF.

The chain carries TRBV4-1 and TRBJ2-2; D unresolved. Per the germline V gene, CDR1 is MGHRA and CDR2 is YSYEKL. The CDR3 is made up of 13 amino acids. Trimming left V 4 bases short and J 6 bases short, with 9 bases between. The CDR3 DNA reads as TGCGCCAGCAGCCGTTCTAGATCCGGGGAGCTGTTTTTT. This encodes CASSRSRSGELFF.

This chain joins TRBV28 and TRBJ1-2; possible D gene TRBD1, 5 bases. The CDR3 is 13 residues long. Germline V gene data show CDR1 as MDHEN and CDR2 as SYDVKM. V shed 3 bases and J shed 3 bases, with 8 bases lying between them. CDR3 region: CASSLDTDYGYTF. DNA of the CDR3: TGTGCCAGCAGTTTGGACACGGACTATGGCTACACCTTC.

V usage is TRBV18 and J usage is TRBJ1-1, with D unresolved. This CDR3 is 15 amino acids long. The germline gives CDR1 KGHSH, CDR2 LQKENI. V lost 2 bases to trimming and J lost 2 bases, with 12 bases between them. This CDR3 is CASSPGIAVNTEAFF. The CDR3 DNA follows: TGTGCCAGCTCACCAGGGATTGCCGTTAACACTGAAGCTTTCTTT.

This clone was observed many times. The chain is built from TRBV14 and TRBJ2-1; D gene uncertain. Trimming shortened V by 1 base and J by 9 bases, and 13 bases separated the two germline ends. This CDR3 is 14 amino acids long. Germline assignment: CDR1 SGHDN and CDR2 FVKESK. The chain's CDR3 is CASSQALGYVEQFF. CDR3 DNA sequence: TGTGCCAGCAGCCAAGCCCTAGGATACGTTGAGCAGTTCTTC.

In this sample, this clone turned up a few times. J is TRBJ2-3 and V is TRBV28; weak D call: TRBD2 (5 bases). The V gene's germline CDR1 is MDHEN and CDR2 SYDVKM. This CDR3 is built from 16 residues. V lost 4 bases and J lost 2, with 16 bases in between. This CDR3 is CASSYGWTRDTDTQYF. CDR3 in DNA: TGTGCCAGCAGTTACGGGTGGACTCGAGACACAGATACGCAGTATTTT.

V and J are TRBV7-3 and TRBJ2-2; the D is unclear. This CDR3 is built from 16 residues. CDR1 and CDR2 from the germline V gene are SGHTA and FQGTGA. V lost 7 bases and J lost 8, with 23 bases in between. The CDR3 DNA reads as TGTGCCAGCAACTTCTGCCTAGGCTTGTCTAAAGGGGAGCTGTTTTTT. It encodes CASNFCLGLSKGELFF.

By sample share, this clone is medium-sized. This chain connects TRBV6-1 to TRBJ1-2; no firm D call. Trimming removed 5 bases from V and 4 bases from J, with 14 bases in between. The CDR3 totals 14 residues. Per the germline V gene, CDR1 is MNHNS and CDR2 is SASEGT. CDR3 nucleotide sequence: TGTGCCAGCAGTTATCTGGTCAGAACCTATGGCTACACCTTC. This encodes CASSYLVRTYGYTF.

This clone was picked up many times. The rearrangement joins TRBV29-1 to TRBJ1-1; weak D call: TRBD1 (6 bases). Trimming left V 8 bases short and J 9 bases short, with 19 bases between. This CDR3 is 12 amino acids long. Germline CDR1 is SQVTM and CDR2 is ANQGSEA. The CDR3 sequence: CSPRDTLGQAFF. For the CDR3, the DNA is TGCAGCCCGAGGGACACCCTAGGGCAAGCTTTCTTT.

This clone was counted ten times or more. The J gene is TRBJ1-5, the V gene TRBV2; no clear D. V lost 3 bases, J lost 4 bases, and 10 bases lay in between. CDR1 and CDR2 from the germline V gene are SNHLY and FYNNEI. This CDR3 has 14 amino acids. DNA for the CDR3: TGTGCCAGCAGTGAGTCCATGGGGAATCAGCCCCAGCATTTT. It specifies CASSESMGNQPQHF. Combining the CDR3 with reference TRBV2 and TRBJ1-5 gives the whole variable domain EPEVTQTPSHQVTQMGQEVILRCVPISNHLYFYWYRQILGQKVEFLVSFYNNEISEKSEIFDDQFSVERPDGSNFTLKIRSTKLEDSAMYFCASSESMGNQPQHFGDGTRLSIL.

There are many counts of this clone. The chain links TRBV10-1 to TRBJ1-1; D gene unclear. Germline V gene lookup returns CDR1 WNHNN and CDR2 SYGVQD (reference sequence). The CDR3 is made up of 16 amino acids. Trimming left V 2 bases short and J 3 bases short, with 16 bases between. The CDR3 is CASSESTSARHTEAFF. The CDR3 bases are TGCGCCAGCAGTGAGAGTACAAGCGCGCGGCACACTGAAGCTTTCTTT.

A remark on this clone: A junction boundary mismatches the germline segment, possibly from a read error. The chain has TRBV5-8 and TRBJ2-5; TRBD2 might be the D (6 bases). The CDR3 consists of 14 residues. Germline loops: CDR1 SGHTS, CDR2 YDEGEE. CDR3 loop: CATSGREPQETEYF. Here the CDR3 DNA reads TGTGCCACATCCGGGCGGGAACCGCAAGAGACCGAGTACTTC.

This clone came up many times. A junction boundary mismatches the germline segment, possibly from a read error. The V call is TRBV6-5, the J call TRBJ1-1, with a possible D match to TRBD1 (6 bases). Per germline, CDR1 MNHEY and CDR2 SVGAGI. The CDR3 sequence is 14 residues long. In nucleotides, the CDR3 is TGTGCCAGCATTTACTGGCAGGGGAACAATGAGGCTTTCTTT. Translated, it gives CASIYWQGNNEAFF.

This clone has a count of ten or more. A much larger clone is a single base away; this may be a read error. Distinct nucleotide sequences in the sample also encode this CDR3. This sequence joins TRBV20-1 and TRBJ2-2, with 10 bases matching TRBD2. The germline gives CDR1 DFQATT, CDR2 SNEGSKA (reference sequence). The CDR3 runs 17 residues. CDR3 amino acids: CSARDWGTSVHTGELFF. The CDR3 DNA sequence: TGCAGTGCCAGAGATTGGGGGACTAGCGTGCACACCGGGGAGCTGTTTTTT.

Many counts were recorded for this clone. This sequence joins TRBV20-1 and TRBJ2-3; 9 nucleotides line up with TRBD2. V gave up 5 bases and J gave up 0 bases; unmatched junction bases: 3. The germline gives CDR1 DFQATT, CDR2 SNEGSKA (reference sequence). This CDR3 spans 14 amino acids. DNA of the CDR3: TGCAGTGCTTTGCTAGCGGGAAGCACAGATACGCAGTATTTT. It yields the protein CSALLAGSTDTQYF.